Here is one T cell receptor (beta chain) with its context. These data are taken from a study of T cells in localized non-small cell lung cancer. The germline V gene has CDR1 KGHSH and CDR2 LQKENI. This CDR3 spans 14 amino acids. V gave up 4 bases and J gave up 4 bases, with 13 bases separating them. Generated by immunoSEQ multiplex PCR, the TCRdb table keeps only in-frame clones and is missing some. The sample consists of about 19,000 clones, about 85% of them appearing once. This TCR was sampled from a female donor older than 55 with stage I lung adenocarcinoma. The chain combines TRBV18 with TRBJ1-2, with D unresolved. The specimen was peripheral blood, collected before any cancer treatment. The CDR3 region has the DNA TGTGCCAGCTCACGGTATACAGATACCTATGGCTACACCTTC. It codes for CASSRYTDTYGYTF.